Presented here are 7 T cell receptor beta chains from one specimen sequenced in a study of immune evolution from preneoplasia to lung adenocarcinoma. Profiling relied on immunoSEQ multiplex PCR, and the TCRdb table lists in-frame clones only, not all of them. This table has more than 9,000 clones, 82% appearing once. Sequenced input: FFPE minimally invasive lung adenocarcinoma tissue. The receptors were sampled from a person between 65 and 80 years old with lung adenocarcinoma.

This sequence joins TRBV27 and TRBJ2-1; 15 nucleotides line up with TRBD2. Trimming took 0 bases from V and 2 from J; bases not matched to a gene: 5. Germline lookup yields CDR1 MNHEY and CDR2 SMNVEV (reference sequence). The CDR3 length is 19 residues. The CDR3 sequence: CASSLSVGLAGGTYNEQFF. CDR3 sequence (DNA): TGTGCCAGCAGTTTATCGGTGGGACTAGCGGGAGGAACCTACAATGAGCAGTTCTTC.

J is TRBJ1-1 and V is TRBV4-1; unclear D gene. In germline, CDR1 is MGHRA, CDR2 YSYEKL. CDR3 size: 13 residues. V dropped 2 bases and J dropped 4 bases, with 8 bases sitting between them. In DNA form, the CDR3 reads TGCGCCAGCAGCCAATCGCGGAGCACTGAAGCTTTCTTT. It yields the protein CASSQSRSTEAFF.

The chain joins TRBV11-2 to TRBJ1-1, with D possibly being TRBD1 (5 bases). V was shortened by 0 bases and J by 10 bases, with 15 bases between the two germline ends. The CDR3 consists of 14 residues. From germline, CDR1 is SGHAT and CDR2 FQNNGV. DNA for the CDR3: TGTGCCAGCAGCTTAGATCTTGAGGGGCGCAGAGCTTTCTTT. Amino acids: CASSLDLEGRRAFF.

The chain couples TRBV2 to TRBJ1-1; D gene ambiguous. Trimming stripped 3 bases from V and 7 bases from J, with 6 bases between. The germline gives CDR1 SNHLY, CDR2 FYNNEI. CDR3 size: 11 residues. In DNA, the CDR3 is TGTGCCAGCAGTGAGGGAGTTGAAGCTTTCTTT. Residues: CASSEGVEAFF.

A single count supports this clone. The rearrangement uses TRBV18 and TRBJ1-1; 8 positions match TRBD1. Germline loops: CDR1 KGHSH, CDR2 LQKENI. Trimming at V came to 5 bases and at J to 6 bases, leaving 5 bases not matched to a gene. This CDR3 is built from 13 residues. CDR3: CASSTTGVPEAFF. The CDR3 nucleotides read TGTGCCAGCTCAACGACAGGGGTGCCTGAAGCTTTCTTT.

In nucleotides, the CDR3 is TGTGCCAGCAGTTTCAGGCAAGTTAATCAGCCCCAGCATTTT. As protein: CASSFRQVNQPQHF. This chain connects TRBV28 to TRBJ1-5; D unclear. This CDR3 is built from 14 residues. Germline CDR1 is MDHEN and CDR2 is SYDVKM. V shed 3 bases and J shed 4 bases, with 10 bases lying between them.

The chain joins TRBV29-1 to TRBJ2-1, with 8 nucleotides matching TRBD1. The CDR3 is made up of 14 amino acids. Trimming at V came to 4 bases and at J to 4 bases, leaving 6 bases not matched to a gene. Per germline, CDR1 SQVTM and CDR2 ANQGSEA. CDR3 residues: CSVAGDRLYNEQFF. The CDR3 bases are TGCAGCGTTGCGGGGGACAGGCTTTACAATGAGCAGTTCTTC.